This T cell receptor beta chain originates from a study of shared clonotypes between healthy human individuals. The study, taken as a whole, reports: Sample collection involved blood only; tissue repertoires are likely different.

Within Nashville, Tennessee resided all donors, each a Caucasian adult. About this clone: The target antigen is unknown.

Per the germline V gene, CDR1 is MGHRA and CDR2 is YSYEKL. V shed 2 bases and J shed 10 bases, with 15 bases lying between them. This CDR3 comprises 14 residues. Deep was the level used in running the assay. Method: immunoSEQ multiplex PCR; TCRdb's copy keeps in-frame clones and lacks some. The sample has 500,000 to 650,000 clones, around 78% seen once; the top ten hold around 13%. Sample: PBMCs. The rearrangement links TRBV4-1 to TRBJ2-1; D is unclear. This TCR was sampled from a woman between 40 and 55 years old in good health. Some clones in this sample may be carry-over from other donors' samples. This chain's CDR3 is CASSQPLTPSEQFF. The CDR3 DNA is TGCGCCAGCAGCCAACCCTTGACCCCCTCGGAGCAGTTCTTC.